What follows are 4 T cell receptor beta chains derived from one specimen sequenced in a study of CD8 T cells in acute hepatitis C reinfection (TCRdb year 2021). The time point label corresponds to: naive CD8 control sorted from an acute-time-point sample. Libraries were prepared through the immunoSEQ multiplex PCR assay. TCRdb limited this immuneACCESS table to in-frame rearrangements with V and J called. A share of clones is missing; checked studies link under half to unresolved V genes, and the rest is unexplained. Counted in this sample were around 36,000 clones; 80% to 90% of them appeared once. Together, the top ten hold about a tenth of the sample. The sample was naive CD8+ T cells from PBMCs. This specimen's cell subset or site label, per the study, means: sorted total naive CD45RO-negative CD8+ T cells. The receptor source for this set is a woman younger than 30 who spontaneously cleared hepatitis C infection.

The chain couples TRBV7-9 to TRBJ2-7; D is perhaps TRBD1 (5 bases). CDR1 and CDR2 (germline): SEHNR, FQNEAQ (reference sequence). This CDR3 has 15 residues. V was pared by 7 bases and J by 3 bases, with 19 bases between. The CDR3: CASIPARAGNYEQYF. For the CDR3, the DNA is TGTGCCAGCATCCCCGCCCGGGCAGGGAACTACGAGCAGTACTTC.

This rearrangement joins TRBV9 to TRBJ2-3; maybe TRBD1 (5 bases). This CDR3 has 15 amino acids. Trimming shortened V by 0 bases and J by 3 bases, and 11 bases separated the two germline ends. CDR1 is SGDLS, CDR2 YYNGEE, per germline. The CDR3 region is CASSVVGRATDTQYF. CDR3 bases: TGTGCCAGCAGCGTAGTCGGCAGGGCGACAGATACGCAGTATTTT. Supplemented by reference TRBV9 and TRBJ2-3, the full variable domain reads DSGVTQTPKHLITATGQRVTLRCSPRSGDLSVYWYQQSLDQGLQFLIQYYNGEERAKGNILERFSAQQFPDLHSELNLSSLELGDSALYFCASSVVGRATDTQYFGPGTRLTVL.

V usage is TRBV29-1 and J usage is TRBJ2-7, with TRBD1 matching over 8 bases. CDR1 SQVTM and CDR2 ANQGSEA come from the germline V gene. J was trimmed by 6 bases and V by 2 bases; bases with no gene match: 9. The CDR3 length is 14 residues. The CDR3 loop is CSVEHGQGNGEQYF. The CDR3 region has the DNA TGCAGCGTTGAACACGGACAGGGAAATGGCGAGCAGTACTTC.

This chain uses TRBV7-2 with TRBJ2-3; a weak D match, TRBD2 (5 bases). The germline CDR1 and CDR2 sequences are SGHTA and FQGNSA. Trimming pared 7 bases from V and 7 bases from J, leaving 9 bases between. The CDR3 has 11 amino acids. The CDR3 is CASTPGYTQYF. CDR3 bases: TGTGCCAGCACACCGGGATATACGCAGTATTTT.